Following are 18 T cell receptor beta chains from one sample sequenced in a study of cytomegalovirus exposure and HLA in healthy donors. 60 Vbeta and 13 Jbeta primers were used in PCR. TCRdb's table, derived via immunoSEQ multiplex PCR, lists solely in-frame clones and lacks some. The repertoire includes 100,000 to 150,000 clones, 70% to 90% of them detected once, and 20% sits in the top ten. Specimen: PBMCs. The receptor set was obtained from a man younger than 30 in good health and CMV-seropositive.

This clone was seen just once. The chain recombines TRBV2 with TRBJ2-1; 10 nucleotides agree with TRBD2. The CDR3 spans 14 residues. Germline loops: CDR1 SNHLY, CDR2 FYNNEI. Trimming cost V 7 bases and J 6 bases; bases outside gene matches: 6. DNA for the CDR3: TGTGCCAGCATCCCGGGACTAGCGCGCAATGAGCAGTTCTTC. Translating gives CASIPGLARNEQFF.

This clone was found a few times. This chain links TRBV30 with TRBJ1-4, with D possibly TRBD1 on 5 matching bases. This CDR3 comprises 13 residues. CDR1 is GTSNPN, CDR2 SVGIG, per germline (reference sequence). V was shortened by 7 bases and J by 5 bases, with 14 bases between the two germline ends. The CDR3 nucleotides are TGTGCCTATCAAGGGGTGGGGAATGAAAAACTGTTTTTT. Its protein product is CAYQGVGNEKLFF.

As to this clone: Its ends do not fully match the called genes, so a read error is possible. The chain links TRBV2 to TRBJ2-7; 9 nucleotides align to TRBD1. The CDR3 has 13 residues. Germline lookup yields CDR1 SNHLY and CDR2 FYNNEI. The CDR3 loop is CASRTGGSFEQYF. The CDR3 DNA is TGTGCCAGCAGAACAGGGGGCTCCTTCGAGCAGTACTTC.

The chain has TRBV11-2 and TRBJ2-2; 13 positions agree with TRBD2. V gave up 0 bases and J gave up 5 bases; unmatched junction bases: 3. From germline, CDR1 is SGHAT and CDR2 FQNNGV. The CDR3 sequence is 17 residues long. The CDR3 bases are TGTGCCAGCAGCTTAGAACGACTAGCGGGGGGAACCGGGGAGCTGTTTTTT. This gives the protein CASSLERLAGGTGELFF. The whole variable domain, filled in from reference TRBV11-2 and TRBJ2-2, reads EAGVAQSPRYKIIEKRQSVAFWCNPISGHATLYWYQQILGQGPKLLIQFQNNGVVDDSQLPKDRFSAERLKGVDSTLKIQPAKLEDSAVYLCASSLERLAGGTGELFFGEGSRLTVL.

V and J are TRBV7-7 and TRBJ2-3, with 8 positions matching TRBD2. This CDR3 is built from 16 residues. Germline loops: CDR1 SSHAT, CDR2 FNYEAQ (reference sequence). The V gene end was trimmed by 1 base and the J gene end by 1 base; junction bases not matched to a gene: 4. CDR3 nucleotide sequence: TGTGCCAGCAGCTTAGGGTCGCGGGGGGGCACAGATACGCAGTATTTT. This sequence encodes CASSLGSRGGTDTQYF.

Note on this clone: Mismatch with germline at one junction end may stem from a read error. The chain is built from TRBV7-9 and TRBJ2-2, with D perhaps TRBD2 (5 bases). The CDR3 has 12 amino acids. Germline CDR1 is SEHNR and CDR2 is FQNEAQ (reference sequence). The CDR3 loop reads CSSSTEGGELFF. The CDR3 DNA reads as TGTTCCAGCAGCACCGAGGGCGGGGAGCTGTTTTTT.

The chain couples TRBV7-6 to TRBJ2-3, with 8 nucleotides matching TRBD2. Germline CDR1 is SGHVS and CDR2 is FNYEAQ. CDR3 length: 14 amino acids. V dropped 6 bases and J dropped 6; count of bases not matched to a gene: 8. The CDR3 nucleotides are TGTGCCAGCAGACCCGGGAGGGGCGAGGATACGCAGTATTTT. This codes for CASRPGRGEDTQYF.

The chain has TRBV28 and TRBJ1-6; the D gene is possibly TRBD1 (5 bases). The V end was cut by 6 bases, the J end by 14 bases, with 11 bases between. Per germline, CDR1 MDHEN and CDR2 SYDVKM. The CDR3 extends over 11 amino acids. The CDR3 sequence is CASRITGALHF. The DNA for the CDR3 is TGTGCCAGCAGGATCACAGGAGCCCTCCACTTT.

The V call is TRBV27, the J call TRBJ1-4; D remains unclear. With 9 bases removed from V and 7 bases from J, the gap between germline ends came to 15 bases. The CDR3 length is 13 residues. The germline CDR1 and CDR2 sequences are MNHEY and SMNVEV (reference sequence). This CDR3 reads CAREGGAGEKLFF. CDR3 DNA: TGTGCCAGAGAAGGAGGCGCCGGTGAAAAACTGTTTTTT. Filled out from reference TRBV27 and TRBJ1-4, the complete variable domain reads EAQVTQNPRYLITVTGKKLTVTCSQNMNHEYMSWYRQDPGLGLRQIYYSMNVEVTDKGDVPEGYKVSRKEKRNFPLILESPSPNQTSLYFCAREGGAGEKLFFGSGTQLSVL.

This chain uses TRBV2 with TRBJ1-3; 8 bases are shared with TRBD1. The V gene end was trimmed by 11 bases and the J gene end by 0 bases; junction bases not matched to a gene: 9. The length of the CDR3 is 15 residues. CDR1 and CDR2 from the germline V gene are SNHLY and FYNNEI. For the CDR3, the DNA is TGTGCCGGCGGTCTACAGGGGGTCTCTGGAAACACCATATATTTT. As protein: CAGGLQGVSGNTIYF.

The rearrangement joins TRBV27 to TRBJ2-1; perhaps TRBD1 as D (6 bases). This CDR3 region has 11 residues. Germline loops: CDR1 MNHEY, CDR2 SMNVEV (reference sequence). V dropped 5 bases and J dropped 10 bases, with 9 bases sitting between them. CDR3 in amino acids: CASSTTGEQFF. The DNA of the CDR3 is TGTGCCAGCAGTACAACAGGGGAGCAGTTCTTC.

The V and J genes are TRBV6-6 and TRBJ1-3; 7 positions match TRBD1. The CDR3 has 14 residues. After removal of 7 bases from V and 0 bases from J, the junction contained 3 bases not matched to a gene. Germline V gene data show CDR1 as MNHNY and CDR2 as SVGAGI (reference sequence). CDR3 in amino acids: CASNWDSSGNTIYF. CDR3 nucleotide sequence: TGTGCCAGCAATTGGGACAGCTCTGGAAACACCATATATTTT.

Of note for this clone: The sample contains more than one DNA sequence encoding this CDR3. The chain combines TRBV9 with TRBJ1-3, with a weak D call TRBD1 (5 bases). The V and J ends lost 0 bases and 4 bases respectively, with 14 bases between them. Germline V lookup: CDR1 SGDLS, CDR2 YYNGEE. This CDR3 region has 16 residues. The CDR3 loop reads CASSVAQGASGNTIYF. The CDR3 DNA is TGTGCCAGCAGCGTAGCCCAGGGTGCCTCCGGAAACACCATATATTTT.

The chain couples TRBV9 to TRBJ2-5; possible D gene TRBD2, 6 bases. The germline CDR1 and CDR2 sequences are SGDLS and YYNGEE. CDR3 length: 15 amino acids. V lost 0 bases and J 4 bases, leaving 13 bases between the germline ends. CDR3 protein: CASSVEWGDGETQYF. CDR3 nucleotides: TGTGCCAGCAGCGTAGAATGGGGGGACGGAGAGACCCAGTACTTC.

V and J are TRBV4-1 and TRBJ1-6; unclear D gene. This CDR3 has 15 residues. Looked up from germline, CDR1 is MGHRA and CDR2 is YSYEKL. V was clipped by 4 bases and J by 0 bases, with 7 bases between them. The CDR3 here is CASSLLSSYNSPLHF. DNA for the CDR3: TGCGCCAGCAGCCTACTAAGCTCCTATAATTCACCCCTCCACTTT.

The J gene is TRBJ1-2, the V gene TRBV9, with a weak D call TRBD1 (5 bases). V lost 2 bases to trimming and J lost 2 bases, with 22 bases between them. The germline V gene encodes CDR1 SGDLS and CDR2 YYNGEE. The CDR3 sequence is 18 residues long. The CDR3 region has the DNA TGTGCCAGCAGCGTGAATCGGACATCCTCCAGCTCCAACTATGGCTACACCTTC. This sequence encodes CASSVNRTSSSSNYGYTF.

The chain recombines TRBV6-5 with TRBJ2-5; D ambiguous. Germline V gene data show CDR1 as MNHEY and CDR2 as SVGAGI. The CDR3 is 12 amino acids. V was pared by 4 bases and J by 1 base, with 4 bases between. The CDR3 DNA follows: TGTGCCAGCAGTTCTAGCCAAGAGACCCAGTACTTC. Residues: CASSSSQETQYF.

V gene TRBV5-1 combines with J gene TRBJ2-5; D may be TRBD2 (6 bases). Germline CDR1 reads SGHRS; CDR2 reads YFSETQ. V was cut by 0 bases and J by 5 bases, with 14 bases left in between. The CDR3 is 15 residues long. CDR3 sequence (DNA): TGCGCCAGCAGCTTGGGGACGGGTGCGGGGGAGACCCAGTACTTC. Protein: CASSLGTGAGETQYF.